The T cell receptor beta chain under discussion was sequenced for a study of ipilimumab plus nivolumab after autologous stem cell transplantation. General observations from the study: The authors say TCR, Treg and microbiome findings warrant further study.

The assay was immunoSEQ multiplex PCR, and TCRdb's table has in-frame clones only and misses some. The sample has over 8,000 clones, roughly 71% seen once. This clone was counted a few times. Its antigen is undetermined. Ipilimumab, 1 mg/kg, started 14 to 28 days after autologous transplant. Patients got 3 mg/kg IV nivolumab weeks 1, 4, 7, 10, then biweekly through week 26. This specimen was PBMCs, taken in a trial of ipilimumab plus nivolumab as post-transplant consolidation. The sequence derives from a female donor with multiple myeloma.

The CDR3 coding sequence is TGCAGCGTTGGGCAGACAGGGTCCCACGAGCAGTACTTC. Protein product: CSVGQTGSHEQYF. This chain links TRBV29-1 with TRBJ2-7; 7 nucleotides line up with TRBD1. The V and J ends lost 4 bases and 5 bases, in that order; junction bases with no gene match: 8. This CDR3 is built from 13 residues. Germline-derived CDR1 and CDR2 are SQVTM and ANQGSEA.